The clone carrying this T cell receptor beta chain was seen only once. The antigen remains undetermined. Clones were read by immunoSEQ multiplex PCR, and TCRdb kept only the in-frame ones, dropping some. The table lists around 160,000 clones, around 92% of them singletons, with 1.3% in the top ten. This entry comes from a study of T cell responses to AZD1222 COVID-19 vaccine. The CDR3 has 14 residues. From germline, CDR1 is SQVTM and CDR2 ANQGSEA. V shed 6 bases and J shed 1 base, with 15 bases lying between them. General study findings and limits: Dominant CD4 TCR responses targeted spike regions 160-218 and 743-854.

J is TRBJ1-1 and V is TRBV29-1; possible D gene TRBD1, 6 bases. This clonotype was sampled from an adult who received the AZD1222 COVID-19 vaccine. The sample consisted of peripheral blood, taken 28 days after the second AZD1222 dose. CDR3 residues: CSVTGNRANTEAFF. CDR3 bases: TGCAGCGTGACGGGGAACAGGGCGAACACTGAAGCTTTCTTT. Looking up the rest from reference TRBV29-1 and TRBJ1-1 gives the full variable domain: SAVISQKPSRDICQRGTSLTIQCQVDSQVTMMFWYRQQPGQSLTLIATANQGSEATYESGFVIDKFPISRPNLTFSTLTVSNMSPEDSSIYLCSVTGNRANTEAFFGQGTRLTVV.